This entry concerns a single T cell receptor beta chain. Germline-derived CDR1 and CDR2 are LGHNT and FRNRAP. The CDR3 runs to 16 residues. Unmatched junction bases numbered 9, after V lost 2 bases and J lost 5 bases. Data came from immunoSEQ multiplex PCR; TCRdb stores just in-frame clones and leaves some out. The repertoire holds some 40,000 clones, about nine tenths seen once, with roughly 0.38% in the top ten. This sample stems from a study of T cell changes during pregnancy in multiple sclerosis. The V gene is TRBV12-5, the J gene TRBJ1-2, with 9 nucleotides matching TRBD1. The sample here was CD4+ T cells from peripheral blood mononuclear cells, taken in the third trimester of pregnancy. The TCR was taken from a female donor in good health, enrolled as a control in a pregnancy study. The CDR3 DNA reads as TGTGCTAGTGGTTTGATTCCGGGACAGGGAGGGTATGGCTACACCTTC. This encodes CASGLIPGQGGYGYTF. The whole variable domain, remainder taken from reference TRBV12-5 and TRBJ1-2, is DARVTQTPRHKVTEMGQEVTMRCQPILGHNTVFWYRQTMMQGLELLAYFRNRAPLDDSGMPKDRFSAEMPDATLATLKIQPSEPRDSAVYFCASGLIPGQGGYGYTFGSGTRLTVV.